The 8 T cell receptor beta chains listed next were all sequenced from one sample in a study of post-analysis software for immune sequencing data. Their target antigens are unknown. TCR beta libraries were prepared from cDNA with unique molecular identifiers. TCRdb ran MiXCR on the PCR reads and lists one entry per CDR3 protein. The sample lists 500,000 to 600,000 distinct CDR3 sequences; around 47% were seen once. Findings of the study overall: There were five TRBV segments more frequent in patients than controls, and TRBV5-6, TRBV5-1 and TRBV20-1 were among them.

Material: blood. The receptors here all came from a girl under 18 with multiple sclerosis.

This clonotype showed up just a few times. In nucleotides, the CDR3 is TGTGCCAGCAGCTTCCGGACTAGCGGGAACTCCTACGAGCAGTACTTC. Encoded protein: CASSFRTSGNSYEQYF. The gene calls are TRBV11-2 and TRBJ2-7; 12 bases map to TRBD2. Germline V lookup: CDR1 SGHAT, CDR2 FQNNGV. CDR3 length: 16 amino acids. V was clipped by 3 bases and J by 0 bases; unmatched bases: 3.

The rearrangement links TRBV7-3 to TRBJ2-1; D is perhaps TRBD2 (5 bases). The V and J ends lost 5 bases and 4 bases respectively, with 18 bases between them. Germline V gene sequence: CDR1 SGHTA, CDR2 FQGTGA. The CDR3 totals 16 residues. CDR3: CASSLLGGRDYNEQFF. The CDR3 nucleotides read TGTGCCAGCAGCCTGCTGGGTGGGAGAGATTACAATGAGCAGTTCTTC. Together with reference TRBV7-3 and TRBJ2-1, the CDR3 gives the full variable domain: GAGVSQTPSNKVTEKGKYVELRCDPISGHTALYWYRQSLGQGPEFLIYFQGTGAADDSGLPNDRFFAVRPEGSVSTLKIQRTERGDSAVYLCASSLLGGRDYNEQFFGPGTRLTVL.

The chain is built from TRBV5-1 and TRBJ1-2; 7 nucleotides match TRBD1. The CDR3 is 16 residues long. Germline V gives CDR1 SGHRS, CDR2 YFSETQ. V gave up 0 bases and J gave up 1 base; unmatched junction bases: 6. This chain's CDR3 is CASSLGGQTLNYGYTF. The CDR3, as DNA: TGCGCCAGCAGCTTGGGGGGACAGACCCTTAACTATGGCTACACCTTC.

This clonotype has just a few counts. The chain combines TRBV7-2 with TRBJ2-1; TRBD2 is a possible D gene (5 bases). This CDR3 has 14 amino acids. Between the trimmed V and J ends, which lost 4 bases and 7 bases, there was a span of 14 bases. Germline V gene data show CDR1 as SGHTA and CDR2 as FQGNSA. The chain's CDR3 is CASSSRRWRNEQFF. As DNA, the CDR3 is TGTGCCAGCAGCTCCCGGAGGTGGCGGAATGAGCAGTTCTTC.

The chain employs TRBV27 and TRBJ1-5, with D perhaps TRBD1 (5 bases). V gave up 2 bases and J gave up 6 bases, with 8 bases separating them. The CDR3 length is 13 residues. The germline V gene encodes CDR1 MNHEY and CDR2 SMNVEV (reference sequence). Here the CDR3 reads CASSLGRAQPQHF. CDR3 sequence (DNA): TGTGCCAGCAGTTTAGGCAGGGCTCAGCCCCAGCATTTT.

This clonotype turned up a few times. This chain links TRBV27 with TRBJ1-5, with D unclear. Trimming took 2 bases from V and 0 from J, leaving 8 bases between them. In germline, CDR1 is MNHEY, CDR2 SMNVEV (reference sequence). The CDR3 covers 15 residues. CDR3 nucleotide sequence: TGTGCCAGCAGTTTAGAGGGAATTAGCAATCAGCCCCAGCATTTT. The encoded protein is CASSLEGISNQPQHF.

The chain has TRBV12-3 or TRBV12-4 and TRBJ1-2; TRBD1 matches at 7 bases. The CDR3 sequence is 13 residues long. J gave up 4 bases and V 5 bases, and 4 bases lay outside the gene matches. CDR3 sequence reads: CASSPTGFYGYTF. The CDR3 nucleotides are TGTGCCAGCAGTCCGACAGGGTTCTATGGCTACACCTTC.

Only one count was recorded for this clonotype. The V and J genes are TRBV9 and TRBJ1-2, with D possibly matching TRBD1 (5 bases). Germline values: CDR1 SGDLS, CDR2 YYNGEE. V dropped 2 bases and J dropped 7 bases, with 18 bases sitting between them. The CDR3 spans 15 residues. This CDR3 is CASSVRGSVLGGYTF. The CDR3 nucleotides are TGTGCCAGCAGCGTCCGGGGGTCGGTCTTGGGTGGCTACACCTTC.